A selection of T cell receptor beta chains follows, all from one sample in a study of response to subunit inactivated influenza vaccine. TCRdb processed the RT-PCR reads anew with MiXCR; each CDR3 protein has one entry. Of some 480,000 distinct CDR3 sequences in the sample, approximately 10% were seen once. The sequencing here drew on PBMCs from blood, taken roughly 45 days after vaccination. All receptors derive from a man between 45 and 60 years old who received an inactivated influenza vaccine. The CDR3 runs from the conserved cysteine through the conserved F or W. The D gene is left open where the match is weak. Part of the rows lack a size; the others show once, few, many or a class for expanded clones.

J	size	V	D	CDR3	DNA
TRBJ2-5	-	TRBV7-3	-	CASSAATRETQYF	TGTGCCAGCAGCGCGGCGACTAGAGAGACCCAGTACTTC
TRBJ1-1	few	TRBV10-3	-	CAISERPNTEAFF	TGTGCCATCAGTGAGCGGCCTAACACTGAAGCTTTCTTT
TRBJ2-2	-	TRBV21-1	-	CASSPPSQGAVANTGELFF	TGTGCCAGCAGCCCCCCTTCACAGGGGGCTGTCGCGAACACCGGGGAGCTGTTTTTT
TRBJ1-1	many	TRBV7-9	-	CASSQTTGDTEAFF	TGTGCCAGCAGCCAAACGACAGGAGACACTGAAGCTTTCTTT
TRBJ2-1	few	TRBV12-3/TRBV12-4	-	CASSYRTWYNEQFF	TGTGCCAGCAGTTACCGGACCTGGTACAATGAGCAGTTCTTC
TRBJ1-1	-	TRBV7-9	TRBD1	CASSSMTGGGTEAFF	TGTGCCAGCAGCTCAATGACAGGGGGGGGAACTGAAGCTTTCTTT
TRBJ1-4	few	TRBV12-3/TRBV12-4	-	CASSLGRGSTNEKLFF	TGTGCCAGCAGTTTGGGGCGGGGATCGACTAATGAAAAACTGTTTTTT
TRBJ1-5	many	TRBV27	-	CASRKGWGNQPQHF	TGTGCCAGCCGAAAGGGCTGGGGCAATCAGCCCCAGCATTTT
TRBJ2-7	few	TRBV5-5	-	CASSPGTHTYEQYF	TGTGCCAGCAGCCCCGGGACACATACCTACGAGCAGTACTTC
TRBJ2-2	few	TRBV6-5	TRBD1	CASSWTGVLTGELFF	TGTGCCAGCAGTTGGACAGGGGTCCTCACCGGGGAGCTGTTTTTT
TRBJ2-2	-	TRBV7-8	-	CASSPTMNTGELFF	TGTGCCAGCAGTCCGACAATGAACACCGGGGAGCTGTTTTTT